This T cell receptor (beta chain) was observed in a study of early T cells in non-severe SARS-CoV-2 infection. Study outcomes and limitations: Anti-spike CD8 responses were favored by VDJdb matching, which missed private and CD4 specificities.

Germline-derived CDR1 and CDR2 are SGHTA and FQGNSA. The CDR3 extends over 14 amino acids. V was clipped by 0 bases and J by 4 bases, with 7 bases between them. Attachment of unique molecular identifiers was made to individual cDNA molecules. TCRdb itself ran the 5' RACE reads through MiXCR, one entry per CDR3 protein. The profile shows 75,000 to 90,000 distinct CDR3 sequences, 9.5% to 15% of them singletons. On this clonotype itself: Antigen unknown.

The sequence was obtained from an adult who was a healthcare worker with PCR-confirmed SARS-CoV-2 infection or an uninfected control (not recorded which). Sequencing was done on a sample of whole blood. The chain combines TRBV7-2 with TRBJ2-1; tentative D call: TRBD2 (5 bases). CDR3 residues: CASSLAGAYNEQFF. CDR3 nucleotide sequence: TGTGCCAGCAGCTTAGCGGGAGCTTACAATGAGCAGTTCTTC.